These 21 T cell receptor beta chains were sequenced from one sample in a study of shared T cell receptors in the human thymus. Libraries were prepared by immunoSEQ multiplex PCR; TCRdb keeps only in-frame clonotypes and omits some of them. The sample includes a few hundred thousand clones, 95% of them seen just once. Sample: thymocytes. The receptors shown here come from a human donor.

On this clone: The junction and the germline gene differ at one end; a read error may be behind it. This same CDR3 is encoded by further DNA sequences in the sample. The CDR3 loop is CASSLEGTEAFF. CDR3 DNA sequence: TGCGCCAGCAGCCTTGAAGGAACTGAGGCTTTCTTT. The V gene is TRBV4-1, the J gene TRBJ1-1; D gene ambiguous. This CDR3 is built from 12 residues. CDR1 is MGHRA, CDR2 YSYEKL, per germline.

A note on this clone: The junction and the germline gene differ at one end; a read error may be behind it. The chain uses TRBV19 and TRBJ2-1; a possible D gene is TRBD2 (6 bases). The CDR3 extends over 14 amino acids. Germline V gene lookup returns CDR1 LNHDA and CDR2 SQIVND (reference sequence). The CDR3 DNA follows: TGTGCCAGTAGTCCCCCGGGGGTAGCTGAGGGCGAGGTCTTC. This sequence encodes CASSPPGVAEGEVF.

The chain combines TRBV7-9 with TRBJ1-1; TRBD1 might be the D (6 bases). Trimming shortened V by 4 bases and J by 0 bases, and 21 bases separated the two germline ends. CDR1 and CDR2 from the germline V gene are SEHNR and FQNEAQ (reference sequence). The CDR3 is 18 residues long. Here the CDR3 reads CASSSFCQGPGVNTEAFF. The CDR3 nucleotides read TGTGCCAGCAGCTCTTTCTGTCAGGGGCCGGGAGTGAACACTGAAGCTTTCTTT.

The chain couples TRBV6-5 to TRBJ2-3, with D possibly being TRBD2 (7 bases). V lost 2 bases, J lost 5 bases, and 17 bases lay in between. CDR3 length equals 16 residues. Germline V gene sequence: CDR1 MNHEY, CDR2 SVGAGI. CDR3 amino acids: CASSYALWGGVDTQYF. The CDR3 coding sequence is TGTGCCAGCAGTTACGCACTGTGGGGGGGCGTAGATACGCAGTATTTT.

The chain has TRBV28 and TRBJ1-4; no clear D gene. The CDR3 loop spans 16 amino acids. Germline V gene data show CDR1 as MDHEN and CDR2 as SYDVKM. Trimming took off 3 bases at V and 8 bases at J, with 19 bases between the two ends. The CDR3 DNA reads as TGTGCCAGCAGTTTTGCCAGGTCTTTAATTGGGGAAAAACTGTTTTTT. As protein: CASSFARSLIGEKLFF.

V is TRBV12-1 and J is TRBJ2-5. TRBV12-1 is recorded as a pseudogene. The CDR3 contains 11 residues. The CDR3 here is CASSLQETQYF. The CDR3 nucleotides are TGTGCCAGCAGCTTGCAAGAGACCCAGTACTTC.

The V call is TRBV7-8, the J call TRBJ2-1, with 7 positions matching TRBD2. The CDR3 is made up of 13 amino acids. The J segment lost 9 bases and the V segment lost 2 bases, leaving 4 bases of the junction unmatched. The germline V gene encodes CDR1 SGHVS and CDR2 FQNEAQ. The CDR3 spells CASSLSWEGEQFF. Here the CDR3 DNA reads TGTGCCAGCAGCTTATCCTGGGAGGGTGAGCAGTTCTTC.

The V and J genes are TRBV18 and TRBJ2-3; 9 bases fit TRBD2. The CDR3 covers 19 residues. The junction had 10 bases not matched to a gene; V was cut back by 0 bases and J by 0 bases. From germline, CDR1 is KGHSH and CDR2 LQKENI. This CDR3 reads CASSPPRLAGTLSTDTQYF. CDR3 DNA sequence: TGTGCCAGCTCACCACCGAGGCTAGCGGGAACATTAAGCACAGATACGCAGTATTTT.

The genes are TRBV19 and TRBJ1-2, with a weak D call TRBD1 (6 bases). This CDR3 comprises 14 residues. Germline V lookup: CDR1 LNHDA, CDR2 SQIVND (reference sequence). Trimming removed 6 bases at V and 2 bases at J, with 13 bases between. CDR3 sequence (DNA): TGTGCCAGTAGCTTACAGGGACTAAACTATGGCTACACCTTC. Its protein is CASSLQGLNYGYTF.

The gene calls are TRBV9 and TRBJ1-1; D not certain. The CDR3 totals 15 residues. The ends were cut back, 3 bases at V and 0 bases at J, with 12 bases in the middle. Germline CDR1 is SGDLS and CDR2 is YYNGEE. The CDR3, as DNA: TGTGCCAGCAGCGCCCAGACCCGCCTGAACACTGAAGCTTTCTTT. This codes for CASSAQTRLNTEAFF.

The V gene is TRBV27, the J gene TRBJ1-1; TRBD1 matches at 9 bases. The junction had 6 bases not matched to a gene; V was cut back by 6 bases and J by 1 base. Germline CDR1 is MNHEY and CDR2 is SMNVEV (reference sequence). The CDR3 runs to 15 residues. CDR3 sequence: CASRAPTGGNTEAFF. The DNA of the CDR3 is TGTGCCAGCAGGGCCCCGACAGGGGGGAACACTGAAGCTTTCTTT.

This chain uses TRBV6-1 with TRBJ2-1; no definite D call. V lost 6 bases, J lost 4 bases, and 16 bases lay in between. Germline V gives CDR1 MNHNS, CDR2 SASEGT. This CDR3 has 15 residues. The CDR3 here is CASSLEFTEYNEQFF. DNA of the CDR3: TGTGCCAGCAGCCTCGAATTTACAGAGTACAATGAGCAGTTCTTC.

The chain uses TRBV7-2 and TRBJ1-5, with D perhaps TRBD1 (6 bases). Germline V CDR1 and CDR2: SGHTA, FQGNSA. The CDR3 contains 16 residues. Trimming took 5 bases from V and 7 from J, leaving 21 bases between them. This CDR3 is CASSRRHRDEGQPQHF. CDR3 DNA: TGTGCCAGCAGCCGGAGGCACAGGGACGAGGGGCAGCCCCAGCATTTT.

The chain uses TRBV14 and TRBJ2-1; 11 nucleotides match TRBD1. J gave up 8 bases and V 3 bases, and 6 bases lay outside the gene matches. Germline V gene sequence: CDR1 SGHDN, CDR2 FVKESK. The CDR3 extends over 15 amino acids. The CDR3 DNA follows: TGTGCCAGCAGCCAGGACAGGGGGCGCGTCGATGAGCAGTTCTTC. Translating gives CASSQDRGRVDEQFF.

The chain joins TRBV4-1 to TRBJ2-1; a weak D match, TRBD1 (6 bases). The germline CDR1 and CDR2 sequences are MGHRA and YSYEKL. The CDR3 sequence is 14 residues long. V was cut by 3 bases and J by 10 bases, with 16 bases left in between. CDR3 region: CASSQTGLGGEQFF. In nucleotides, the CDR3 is TGCGCCAGCAGCCAGACGGGGCTAGGGGGAGAGCAGTTCTTC.

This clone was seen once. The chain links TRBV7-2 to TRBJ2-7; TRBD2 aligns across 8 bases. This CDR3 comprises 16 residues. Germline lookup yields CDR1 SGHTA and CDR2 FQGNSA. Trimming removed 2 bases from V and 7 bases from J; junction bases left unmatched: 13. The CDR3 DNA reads TGTGCCAGCAGCTTACGGCTAGCGGGTTGGGGCGGGGAGCAGTACTTC. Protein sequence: CASSLRLAGWGGEQYF.

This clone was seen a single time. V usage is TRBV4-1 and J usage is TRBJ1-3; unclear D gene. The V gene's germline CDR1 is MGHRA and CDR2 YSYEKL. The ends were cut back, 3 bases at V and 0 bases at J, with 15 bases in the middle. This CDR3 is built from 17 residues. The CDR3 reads CASSQGPEKHSGNTIYF. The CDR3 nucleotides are TGCGCCAGCAGCCAGGGCCCCGAAAAGCACTCTGGAAACACCATATATTTT.

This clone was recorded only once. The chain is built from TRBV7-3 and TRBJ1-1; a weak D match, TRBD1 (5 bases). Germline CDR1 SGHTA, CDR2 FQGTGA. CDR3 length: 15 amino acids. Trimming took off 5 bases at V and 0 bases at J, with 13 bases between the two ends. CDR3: CASSLRGRVNTEAFF. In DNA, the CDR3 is TGTGCCAGCAGCCTACGGGGCAGGGTGAACACTGAAGCTTTCTTT.

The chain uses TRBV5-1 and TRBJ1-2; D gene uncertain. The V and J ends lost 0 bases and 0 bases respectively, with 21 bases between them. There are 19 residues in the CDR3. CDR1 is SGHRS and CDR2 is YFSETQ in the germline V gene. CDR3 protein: CASSLARGPMKFSNYGYTF. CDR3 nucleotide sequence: TGCGCCAGCAGCTTGGCCCGAGGACCGATGAAGTTTTCTAACTATGGCTACACCTTC.

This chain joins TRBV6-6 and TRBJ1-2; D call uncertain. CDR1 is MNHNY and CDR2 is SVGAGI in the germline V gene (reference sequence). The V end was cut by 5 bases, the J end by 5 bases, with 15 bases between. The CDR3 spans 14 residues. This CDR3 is CASSREGEAYGYTF. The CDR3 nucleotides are TGTGCCAGCAGTCGGGAGGGAGAGGCTTATGGCTACACCTTC.

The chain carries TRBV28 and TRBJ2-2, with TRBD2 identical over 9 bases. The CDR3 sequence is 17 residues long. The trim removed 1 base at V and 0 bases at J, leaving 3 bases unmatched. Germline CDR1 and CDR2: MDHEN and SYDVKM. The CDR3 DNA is TGTGCCAGCAGTTTATTTGGACTAGCGACGAACACCGGGGAGCTGTTTTTT. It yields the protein CASSLFGLATNTGELFF.